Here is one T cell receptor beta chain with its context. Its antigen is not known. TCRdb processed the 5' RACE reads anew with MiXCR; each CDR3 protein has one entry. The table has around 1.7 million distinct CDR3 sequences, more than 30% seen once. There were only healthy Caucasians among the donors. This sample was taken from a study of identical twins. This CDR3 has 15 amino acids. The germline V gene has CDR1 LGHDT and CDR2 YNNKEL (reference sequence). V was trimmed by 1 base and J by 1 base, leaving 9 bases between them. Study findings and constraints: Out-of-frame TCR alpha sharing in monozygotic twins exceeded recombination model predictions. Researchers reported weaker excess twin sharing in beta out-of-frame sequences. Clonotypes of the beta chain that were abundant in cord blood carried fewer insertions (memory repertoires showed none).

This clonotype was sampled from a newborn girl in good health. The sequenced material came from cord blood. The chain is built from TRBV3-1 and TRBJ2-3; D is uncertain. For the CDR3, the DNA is TGTGCCAGCAGCCAAGTTGCTTTGGGCACAGATACGCAGTATTTT. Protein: CASSQVALGTDTQYF.